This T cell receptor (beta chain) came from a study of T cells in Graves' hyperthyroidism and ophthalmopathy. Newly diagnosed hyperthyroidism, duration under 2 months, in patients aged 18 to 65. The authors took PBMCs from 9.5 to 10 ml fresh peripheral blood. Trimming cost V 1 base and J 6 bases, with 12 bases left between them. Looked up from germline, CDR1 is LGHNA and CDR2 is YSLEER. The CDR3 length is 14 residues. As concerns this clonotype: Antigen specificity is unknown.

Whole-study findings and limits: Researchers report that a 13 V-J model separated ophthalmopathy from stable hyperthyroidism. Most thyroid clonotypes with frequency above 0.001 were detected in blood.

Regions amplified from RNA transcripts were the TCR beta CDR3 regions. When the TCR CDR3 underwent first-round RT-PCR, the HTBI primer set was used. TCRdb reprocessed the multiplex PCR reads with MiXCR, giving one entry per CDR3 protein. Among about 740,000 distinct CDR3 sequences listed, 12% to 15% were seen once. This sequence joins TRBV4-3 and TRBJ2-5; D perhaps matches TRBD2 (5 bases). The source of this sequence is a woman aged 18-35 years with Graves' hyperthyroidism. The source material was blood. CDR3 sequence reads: CASSQGGELKTQYF. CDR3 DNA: TGCGCCAGCAGCCAAGGGGGAGAGTTGAAGACCCAGTACTTC.